These 21 T cell receptor beta chains share one sample of origin, sequenced in a study of blood T cell repertoires in COVID-19. The repertoire was sequenced with immunoSEQ multiplex PCR; TCRdb's copy has only in-frame clones and lacks some. Of 260,000 or so clones detected, about 86% appear once; the ten largest clones hold approximately 6%. Sequencing was performed on peripheral blood. All receptors come from a man aged 80 or over with acute or convalescent COVID-19.

The chain has TRBV19 and TRBJ2-5; TRBD2 aligns across 9 bases. Germline CDR1 and CDR2: LNHDA and SQIVND (reference sequence). The CDR3 spans 15 residues. J lost 5 bases, V lost 4 bases, and 8 bases had no gene match. CDR3 sequence: CASSTGTSIWETQYF. CDR3 nucleotide sequence: TGTGCCAGTAGTACCGGGACTAGCATCTGGGAGACCCAGTACTTC.

The V call is TRBV14, the J call TRBJ2-7; TRBD1 is a possible D gene (5 bases). Trimming shortened V by 2 bases and J by 0 bases, and 8 bases separated the two germline ends. Germline V gene lookup returns CDR1 SGHDN and CDR2 FVKESK. The CDR3 is made up of 14 amino acids. CDR3 DNA: TGTGCCAGCAGCCAACAGGGTCTCTCCTACGAGCAGTACTTC. It encodes CASSQQGLSYEQYF.

The DNA of the CDR3 is TGTGCCATACGGGACATGGAGCATGAGCAGTTCTTC. It translates to CAIRDMEHEQFF. The chain carries TRBV2 and TRBJ2-1, with a possible D match to TRBD1 (6 bases). Trimming took 10 bases from V and 8 from J, leaving 15 bases between them. CDR3 size: 12 residues. CDR1 SNHLY and CDR2 FYNNEI come from the germline V gene.

The chain combines TRBV10-3 with TRBJ1-5; 7 nucleotides match TRBD1. The J segment lost 9 bases and the V segment lost 6 bases, leaving 11 bases of the junction unmatched. The CDR3 loop spans 14 amino acids. Per the germline V gene, CDR1 is ENHRY and CDR2 is SYGVKD. CDR3 bases: TGTGCCATCAGGCCGGAGGAAGGGGGCCGGCCCCAGCATTTT. Translated: CAIRPEEGGRPQHF.

J is TRBJ1-6 and V is TRBV3-1 (or the pseudogene TRBV3-2); unclear D gene. V was shortened by 0 bases and J by 12 bases, with 12 bases between the two germline ends. Per the germline V gene, CDR1 is LGHDT and CDR2 is YNNKEL (reference sequence). The CDR3 is made up of 14 amino acids. The DNA for the CDR3 is TGTGCCAGCAGCCAAGACGGCCGACTCGGACCCCTCCACTTT. It specifies CASSQDGRLGPLHF.

CDR3 sequence (DNA): TGTGCCAGCAGACCCACTTACAGGGGGTCCCGGGAGCTGTTTTTT. As protein: CASRPTYRGSRELFF. V and J are TRBV6-5 and TRBJ2-2, with 8 bases aligning to TRBD1. Germline lookup yields CDR1 MNHEY and CDR2 SVGAGI. The ends lost 6 bases at V and 9 bases at J; junction bases unmatched: 12. The CDR3 spans 15 residues.

This chain uses TRBV4-1 with TRBJ2-5; the match to TRBD1 covers 9 bases. The trim removed 1 base at V and 4 bases at J, leaving 4 bases unmatched. This CDR3 comprises 15 residues. Per the germline V gene, CDR1 is MGHRA and CDR2 is YSYEKL. The CDR3 loop reads CASSQGTGGGETQYF. The CDR3 region has the DNA TGCGCCAGCAGCCAAGGTACAGGGGGCGGAGAGACCCAGTACTTC.

The V gene is TRBV28, the J gene TRBJ2-5; possible D gene TRBD2, 5 bases. The germline V gene has CDR1 MDHEN and CDR2 SYDVKM. Trimming took off 4 bases at V and 3 bases at J, with 15 bases between the two ends. The CDR3 has 15 amino acids. The CDR3 nucleotides read TGTGCCAGCAGTTCCTCAGCGGCCGGGGAAGAGACCCAGTACTTC. Encoded protein: CASSSSAAGEETQYF.

The chain uses TRBV11-3 and TRBJ2-1, with 8 bases lining up with TRBD1. The V segment lost 5 bases and the J segment 0 bases; nucleotides outside the gene matches: 3. Germline values: CDR1 SGHNT, CDR2 YENEEA. This CDR3 has 15 amino acids. CDR3 loop: CASSGTGSSYNEQFF. The DNA for the CDR3 is TGTGCCAGCAGCGGGACAGGTAGCTCCTACAATGAGCAGTTCTTC.

The chain joins TRBV18 to TRBJ1-1; TRBD1 matches 7 bases. The germline gives CDR1 KGHSH, CDR2 LQKENI. The length of the CDR3 is 16 residues. Germline trimming cut 0 bases from V and 0 bases from J; bases unmatched to any gene: 4. The CDR3 spells CASSPPLRGMNTEAFF. The CDR3 DNA is TGTGCCAGCTCACCACCCCTCAGGGGGATGAACACTGAAGCTTTCTTT.

The gene calls are TRBV7-6 and TRBJ2-5; a possible D gene is TRBD2 (7 bases). This CDR3 has 13 amino acids. Germline values: CDR1 SGHVS, CDR2 FNYEAQ. Trimming shortened V by 8 bases and J by 5 bases, and 15 bases separated the two germline ends. Here the CDR3 reads CASGSGGLETQYF. CDR3 nucleotides: TGTGCCAGCGGATCCGGGGGGCTGGAGACCCAGTACTTC.

The chain joins TRBV10-1 to TRBJ2-6; 7 nucleotides line up with TRBD1. Germline assignment: CDR1 WNHNN and CDR2 SYGVQD (reference sequence). Unmatched junction bases numbered 2, after V lost 7 bases and J lost 2 bases. The CDR3 sequence is 14 residues long. The CDR3 sequence: CASTTGAGANVLTF. In DNA form, the CDR3 reads TGCGCCAGCACCACAGGGGCTGGGGCCAACGTCCTGACTTTC.

The chain is built from TRBV19 and TRBJ1-5; TRBD1 agrees at 8 bases. Germline CDR1 reads LNHDA; CDR2 reads SQIVND (reference sequence). The CDR3 length is 16 residues. J was trimmed by 3 bases and V by 6 bases; bases with no gene match: 10. The CDR3 nucleotides read TGTGCCAGTAGCGGTCGCCGGGACAGGTCCAATCAGCCCCAGCATTTT. This translates into CASSGRRDRSNQPQHF. The full variable domain, in which reference TRBV19 and TRBJ1-5 provide the parts outside the CDR3, is DGGITQSPKYLFRKEGQNVTLSCEQNLNHDAMYWYRQDPGQGLRLIYYSQIVNDFQKGDIAEGYSVSREKKESFPLTVTSAQKNPTAFYLCASSGRRDRSNQPQHFGDGTRLSIL.

The gene calls are TRBV2 and TRBJ2-3; D is possibly TRBD1 (5 bases). The V end lost 4 bases, the J end lost 0 bases, and 8 bases lay between the germline ends. Germline V CDR1 and CDR2: SNHLY, FYNNEI. CDR3 size: 14 residues. The CDR3 region has the DNA TGTGCCAGCAGTGCCGACAGAAGCACAGATACGCAGTATTTT. It yields the protein CASSADRSTDTQYF.

This clone was picked up one time. The chain links TRBV11-2 to TRBJ1-2, with 7 bases matching TRBD1. J lost 6 bases, V lost 0 bases, and 4 bases had no gene match. The CDR3 consists of 14 residues. Per germline, CDR1 SGHAT and CDR2 FQNNGV. The CDR3 spells CASSLDRGADGYTF. DNA of the CDR3: TGTGCCAGCAGCTTAGACAGGGGGGCGGATGGCTACACCTTC. Complete variable domain (other parts from reference TRBV11-2 and TRBJ1-2): EAGVAQSPRYKIIEKRQSVAFWCNPISGHATLYWYQQILGQGPKLLIQFQNNGVVDDSQLPKDRFSAERLKGVDSTLKIQPAKLEDSAVYLCASSLDRGADGYTFGSGTRLTVV.

The chain carries TRBV7-2 and TRBJ2-1, with no clear D. V was cut by 4 bases and J by 2 bases, with 15 bases left in between. The germline V gene has CDR1 SGHTA and CDR2 FQGNSA. The CDR3 has 16 amino acids. The CDR3 bases are TGTGCCAGCAGCTCCCCCGAGTTACCACCCTACAATGAGCAGTTCTTC. It is translated as CASSSPELPPYNEQFF.

The chain has TRBV21-1 and TRBJ1-1. TRBV21-1 is designated a pseudogene. The CDR3 length is 16 residues. CDR3 amino acids: CASLNYNGSLRKAAFF. The CDR3 DNA is TGTGCCAGCCTAAACTATAACGGGTCCCTCCGTAAAGCAGCTTTCTTT.

The CDR3 bases are TGCGCCAGCACCCCAGGAACGGTAGCCAAAAACATTCAGTACTTC. Translated: CASTPGTVAKNIQYF. This chain joins TRBV10-2 and TRBJ2-4; D is unclear. Germline V gene lookup returns CDR1 WSHSY and CDR2 SAAADI. The germline V and J ends were trimmed by 7 bases and 0 bases, with 13 bases remaining between them. The CDR3 totals 15 residues.

This clone showed up just a few times. This sequence joins TRBV7-5 and TRBJ2-7; no check of the table's D call, TRBD2, against the DNA was made. TRBV7-5 is a known pseudogene. The CDR3 covers 16 residues. In nucleotides, the CDR3 is TGTGTCAGAAGCTTAGTCTGCCAGCGGGTGTGCTACGAGCAGTACTTC. Protein sequence: CVRSLVCQRVCYEQYF.

This chain uses TRBV10-3 with TRBJ1-2, with 7 bases identical to TRBD1. Germline-derived CDR1 and CDR2 are ENHRY and SYGVKD. This CDR3 region has 13 residues. V trimming: 3 bases; J trimming: 5 bases; junction bases outside the gene matches: 3. In DNA form, the CDR3 reads TGTGCCATCAGTGATTCAGGGGGTTATGGCTACACCTTC. The encoded protein is CAISDSGGYGYTF.

The chain employs TRBV6-5 and TRBJ1-2, with 9 bases fitting TRBD1. The CDR3 has 13 amino acids. V lost 8 bases, J lost 3 bases, and 4 bases stayed unmatched. In germline, CDR1 is MNHEY, CDR2 SVGAGI. For the CDR3, the DNA is TGTGCCAGCCGGACAGGGGTTGACTATGGCTACACCTTC. Protein: CASRTGVDYGYTF.